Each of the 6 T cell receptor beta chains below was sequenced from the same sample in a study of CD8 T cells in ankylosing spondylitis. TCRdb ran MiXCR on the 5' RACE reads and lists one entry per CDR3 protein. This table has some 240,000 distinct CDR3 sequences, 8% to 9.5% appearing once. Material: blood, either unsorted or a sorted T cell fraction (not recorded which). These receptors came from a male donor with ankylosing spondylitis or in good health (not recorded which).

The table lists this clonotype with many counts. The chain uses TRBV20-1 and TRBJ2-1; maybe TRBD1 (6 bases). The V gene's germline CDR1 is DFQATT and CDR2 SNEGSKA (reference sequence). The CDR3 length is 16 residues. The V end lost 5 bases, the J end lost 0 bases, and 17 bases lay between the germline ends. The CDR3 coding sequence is TGCAGTGCTGGTCAGGGGTTCCCCCTCTCCTACAATGAGCAGTTCTTC. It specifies CSAGQGFPLSYNEQFF.

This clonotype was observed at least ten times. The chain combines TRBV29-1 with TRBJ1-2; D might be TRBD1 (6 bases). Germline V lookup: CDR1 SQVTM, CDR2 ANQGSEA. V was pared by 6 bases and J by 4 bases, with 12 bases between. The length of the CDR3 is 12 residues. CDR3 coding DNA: TGCAGCGTCGAGGGGGGAGGCTATGGCTACACCTTC. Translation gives CSVEGGGYGYTF.

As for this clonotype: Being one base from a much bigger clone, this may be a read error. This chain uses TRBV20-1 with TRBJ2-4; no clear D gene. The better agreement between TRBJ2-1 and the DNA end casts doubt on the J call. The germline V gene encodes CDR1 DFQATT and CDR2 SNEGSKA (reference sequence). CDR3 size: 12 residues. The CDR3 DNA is TGCAGTGCTAGTGCTTGGATGAACATTCAGTTCTTC. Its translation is CSASAWMNIQFF.

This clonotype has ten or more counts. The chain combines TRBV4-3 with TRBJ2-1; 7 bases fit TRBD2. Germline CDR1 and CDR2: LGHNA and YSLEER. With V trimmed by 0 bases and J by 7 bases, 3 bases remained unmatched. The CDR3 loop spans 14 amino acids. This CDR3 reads CASSQDAGVNEQFF. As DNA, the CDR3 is TGCGCCAGCAGCCAAGATGCGGGGGTAAATGAGCAGTTCTTC.

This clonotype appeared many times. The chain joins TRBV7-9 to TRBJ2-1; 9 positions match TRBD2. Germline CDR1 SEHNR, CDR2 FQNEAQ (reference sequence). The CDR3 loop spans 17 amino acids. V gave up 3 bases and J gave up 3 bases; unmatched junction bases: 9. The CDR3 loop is CASSLGSSGRIYNEQFF. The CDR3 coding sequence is TGTGCCAGCAGCTTGGGGAGTAGCGGGAGAATCTACAATGAGCAGTTCTTC.

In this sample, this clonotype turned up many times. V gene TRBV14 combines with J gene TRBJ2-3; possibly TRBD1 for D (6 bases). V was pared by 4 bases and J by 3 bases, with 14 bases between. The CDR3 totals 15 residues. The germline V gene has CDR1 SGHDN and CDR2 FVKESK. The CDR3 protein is CASSRTDSKTDTQYF. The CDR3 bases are TGTGCCAGCAGCCGAACGGACAGTAAGACAGATACGCAGTATTTT.